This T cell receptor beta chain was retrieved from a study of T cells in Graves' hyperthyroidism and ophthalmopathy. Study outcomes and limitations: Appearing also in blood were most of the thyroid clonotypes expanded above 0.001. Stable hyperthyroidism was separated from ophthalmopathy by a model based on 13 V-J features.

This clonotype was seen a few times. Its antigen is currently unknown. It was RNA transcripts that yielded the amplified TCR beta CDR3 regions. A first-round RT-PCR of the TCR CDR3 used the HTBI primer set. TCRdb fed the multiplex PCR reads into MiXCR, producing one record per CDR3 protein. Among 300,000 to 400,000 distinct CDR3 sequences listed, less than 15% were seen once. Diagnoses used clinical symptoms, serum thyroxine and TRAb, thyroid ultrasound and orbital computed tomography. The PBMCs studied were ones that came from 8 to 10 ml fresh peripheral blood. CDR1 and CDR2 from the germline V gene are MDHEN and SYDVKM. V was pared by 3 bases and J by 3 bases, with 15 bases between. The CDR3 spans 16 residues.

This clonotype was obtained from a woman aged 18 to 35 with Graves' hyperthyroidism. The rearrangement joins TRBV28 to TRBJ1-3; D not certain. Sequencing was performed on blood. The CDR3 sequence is CASSFNIRVGGNTIYF. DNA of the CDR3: TGTGCCAGCAGTTTTAACATTCGAGTGGGTGGAAACACCATATATTTT.